One TCR beta chain is described in this entry. What it recognizes is unknown. Germline-derived CDR1 and CDR2 are SGHNT and YYREEE (reference sequence). This CDR3 has 14 residues. The V gene lost 0 bases and the J gene lost 6 bases, with 10 bases spanning the gap. Assay: immunoSEQ multiplex PCR; the TCRdb copy retains only in-frame clones and omits some. In the table there are 10,000 to 15,000 clones, 70% of which are singletons. This sample was included in a study of tissue T cells after allogeneic stem cell transplantation. The study's findings and limits: Anatomically similar tissues had similar TCR repertoires within each patient. The study did not identify alloreactive or antigen-specific tissue TCRs, and some clones might be persisting host cells. Motif-based clustering found tissue-specific repertoire signatures shared across patients, though few clones were shared.

The J gene is TRBJ2-1, the V gene TRBV5-4; no definite D call. The receptor's source is a woman aged 18-50 years with breast cancer. The sample consisted of tissue from the right colon, taken at autopsy. The CDR3 region is CASSLGLDANEQFF. In nucleotides, the CDR3 is TGTGCCAGCAGCTTGGGACTGGATGCCAATGAGCAGTTCTTC.